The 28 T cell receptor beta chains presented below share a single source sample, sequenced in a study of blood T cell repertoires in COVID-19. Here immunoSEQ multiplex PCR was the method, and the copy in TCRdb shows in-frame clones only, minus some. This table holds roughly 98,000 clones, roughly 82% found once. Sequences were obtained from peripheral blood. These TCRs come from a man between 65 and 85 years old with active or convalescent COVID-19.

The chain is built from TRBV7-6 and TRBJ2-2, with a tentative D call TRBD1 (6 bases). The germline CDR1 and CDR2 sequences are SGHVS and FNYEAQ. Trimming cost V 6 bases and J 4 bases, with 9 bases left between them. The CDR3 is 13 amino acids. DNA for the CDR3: TGTGCCAGCAGATTGGGGGCCACCGGGGAGCTGTTTTTT. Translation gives CASRLGATGELFF. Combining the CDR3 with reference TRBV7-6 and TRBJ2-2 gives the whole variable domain GAGVSQSPRYKVTKRGQDVALRCDPISGHVSLYWYRQALGQGPEFLTYFNYEAQQDKSGLPNDRFSAERPEGSISTLTIQRTEQRDSAMYRCASRLGATGELFFGEGSRLTVL.

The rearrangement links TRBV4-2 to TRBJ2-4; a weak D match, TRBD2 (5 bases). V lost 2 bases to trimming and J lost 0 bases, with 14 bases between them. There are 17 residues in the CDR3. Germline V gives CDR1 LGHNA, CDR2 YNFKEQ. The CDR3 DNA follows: TGTGCCAGCAGCCAACCCAGAGGGAGCTTAGCCAAAAACATTCAGTACTTC. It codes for CASSQPRGSLAKNIQYF.

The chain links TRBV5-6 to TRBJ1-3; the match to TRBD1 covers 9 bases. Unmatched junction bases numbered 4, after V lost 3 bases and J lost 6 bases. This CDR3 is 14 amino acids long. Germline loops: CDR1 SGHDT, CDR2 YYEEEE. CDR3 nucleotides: TGTGCCAGCAGCTGGGGACAGGGTTCAAACACCATATATTTT. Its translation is CASSWGQGSNTIYF. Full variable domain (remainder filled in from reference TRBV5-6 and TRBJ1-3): DAGVTQSPTHLIKTRGQQVTLRCSPKSGHDTVSWYQQALGQGPQFIFQYYEEEERQRGNFPDRFSGHQFPNYSSELNVNALLLGDSALYLCASSWGQGSNTIYFGEGSWLTVV.

CDR3 loop: CASSIGRGNLYNEQFF. The CDR3 DNA follows: TGTGCCAGTAGTATAGGGCGGGGGAACCTCTACAATGAGCAGTTCTTC. The chain carries TRBV19 and TRBJ2-1, with 7 nucleotides matching TRBD2. The V and J ends lost 1 base and 3 bases, in that order; junction bases with no gene match: 6. The germline V gene has CDR1 LNHDA and CDR2 SQIVND (reference sequence). The CDR3 is 16 residues long.

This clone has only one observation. The CDR3 loop reads CAIRGQGIDGYTF. The CDR3 DNA sequence: TGTGCCATCAGGGGACAGGGGATCGATGGCTACACCTTC. This chain joins TRBV10-3 and TRBJ1-2; 10 nucleotides line up with TRBD1. The trim removed 6 bases at V and 6 bases at J, leaving 4 bases unmatched. CDR1 is ENHRY and CDR2 is SYGVKD in the germline V gene. CDR3 size: 13 residues.

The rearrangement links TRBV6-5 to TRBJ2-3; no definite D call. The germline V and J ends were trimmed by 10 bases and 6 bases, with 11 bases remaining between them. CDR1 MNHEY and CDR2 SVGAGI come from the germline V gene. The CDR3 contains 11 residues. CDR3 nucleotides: TGTGCCACCTTTTGGCACGATACGCAGTATTTT. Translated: CATFWHDTQYF.

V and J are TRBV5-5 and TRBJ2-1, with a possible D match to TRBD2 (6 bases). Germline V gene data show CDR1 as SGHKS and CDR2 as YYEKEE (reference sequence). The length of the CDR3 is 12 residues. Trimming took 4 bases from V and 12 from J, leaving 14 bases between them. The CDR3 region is CASSPMAAGQFF. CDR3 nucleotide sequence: TGTGCCAGCAGCCCAATGGCAGCGGGGCAGTTCTTC.

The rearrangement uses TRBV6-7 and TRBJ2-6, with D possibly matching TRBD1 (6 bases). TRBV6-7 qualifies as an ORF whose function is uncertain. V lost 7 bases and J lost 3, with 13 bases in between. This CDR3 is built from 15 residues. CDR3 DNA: TGTGCCAGCAATCTTACAGGGAATGGGGCCAACGTCCTGACTTTC. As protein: CASNLTGNGANVLTF.

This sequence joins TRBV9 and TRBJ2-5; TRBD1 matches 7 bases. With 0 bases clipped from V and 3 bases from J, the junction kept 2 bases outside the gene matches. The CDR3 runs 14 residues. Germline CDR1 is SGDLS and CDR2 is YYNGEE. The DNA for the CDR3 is TGTGCCAGCAGCGTAGAAGGGACAGAAGAGACCCAGTACTTC. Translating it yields CASSVEGTEETQYF.

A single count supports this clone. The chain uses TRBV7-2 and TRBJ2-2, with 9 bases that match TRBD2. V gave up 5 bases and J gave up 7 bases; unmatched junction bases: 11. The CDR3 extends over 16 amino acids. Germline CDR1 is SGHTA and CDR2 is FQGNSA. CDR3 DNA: TGTGCCAGCAGCACCCCAGCGGGGGGCAGGGGCGGGGAGCTGTTTTTT. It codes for CASSTPAGGRGGELFF.

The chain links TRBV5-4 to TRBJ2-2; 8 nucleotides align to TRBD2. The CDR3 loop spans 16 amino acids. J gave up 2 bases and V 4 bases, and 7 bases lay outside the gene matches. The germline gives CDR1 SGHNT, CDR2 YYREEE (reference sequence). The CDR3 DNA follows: TGTGCCAGCAGCCCGGGGGGGCGGGCAAACACCGGGGAGCTGTTTTTT. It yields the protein CASSPGGRANTGELFF.

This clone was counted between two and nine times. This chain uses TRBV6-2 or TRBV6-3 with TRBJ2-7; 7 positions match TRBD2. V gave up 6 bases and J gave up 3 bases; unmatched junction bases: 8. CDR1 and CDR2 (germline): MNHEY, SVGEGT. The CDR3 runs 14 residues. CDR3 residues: CASSAGLVSYEQYF. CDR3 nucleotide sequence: TGTGCCAGCAGCGCAGGACTAGTCAGCTACGAGCAGTACTTC.

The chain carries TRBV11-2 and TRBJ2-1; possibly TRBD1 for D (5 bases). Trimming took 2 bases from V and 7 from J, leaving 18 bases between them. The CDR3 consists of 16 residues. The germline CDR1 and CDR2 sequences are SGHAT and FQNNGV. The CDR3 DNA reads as TGTGCCAGCAGCTTAATCTTCCAGGGTGGCCCGAATGAGCAGTTCTTC. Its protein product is CASSLIFQGGPNEQFF.

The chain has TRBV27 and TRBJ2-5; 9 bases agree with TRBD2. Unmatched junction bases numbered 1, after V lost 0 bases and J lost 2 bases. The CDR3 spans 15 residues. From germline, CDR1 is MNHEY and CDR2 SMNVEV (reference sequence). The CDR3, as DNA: TGTGCCAGCAGTTTATCTAGCGGGGGACAAGAGACCCAGTACTTC. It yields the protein CASSLSSGGQETQYF.

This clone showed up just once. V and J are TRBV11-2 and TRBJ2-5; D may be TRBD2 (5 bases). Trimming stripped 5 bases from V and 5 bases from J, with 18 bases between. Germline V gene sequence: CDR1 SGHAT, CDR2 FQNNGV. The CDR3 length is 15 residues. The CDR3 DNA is TGTGCCAGCAGCCCCGCCCGGGGAAGTGGGGAGACCCAGTACTTC. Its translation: CASSPARGSGETQYF.

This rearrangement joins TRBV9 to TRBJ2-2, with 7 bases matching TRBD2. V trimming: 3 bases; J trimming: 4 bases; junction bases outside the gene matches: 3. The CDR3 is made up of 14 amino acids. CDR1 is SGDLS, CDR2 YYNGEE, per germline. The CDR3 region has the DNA TGTGCCAGCAGCGGAACTAGCGTCACCGGGGAGCTGTTTTTT. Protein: CASSGTSVTGELFF.

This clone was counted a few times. The CDR3, as DNA: TGTGCCAGCACCACAGAGGCGGGCACTGAAGCTTTCTTT. Its protein is CASTTEAGTEAFF. V is TRBV18 and J is TRBJ1-1, with D unresolved. Germline-derived CDR1 and CDR2 are KGHSH and LQKENI. V shed 8 bases and J shed 4 bases, with 14 bases lying between them. This CDR3 has 13 amino acids.

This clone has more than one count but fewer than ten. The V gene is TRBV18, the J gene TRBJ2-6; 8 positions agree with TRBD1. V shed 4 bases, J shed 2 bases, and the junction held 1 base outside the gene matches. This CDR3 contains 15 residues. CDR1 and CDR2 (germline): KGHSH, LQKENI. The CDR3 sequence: CASSRDRTGANVLTF. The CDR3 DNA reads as TGTGCCAGCTCACGGGACAGGACTGGGGCCAACGTCCTGACTTTC.

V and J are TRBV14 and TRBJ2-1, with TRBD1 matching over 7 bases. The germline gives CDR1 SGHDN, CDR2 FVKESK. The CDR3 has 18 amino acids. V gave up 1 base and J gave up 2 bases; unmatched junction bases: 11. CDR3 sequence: CASSQGQGRAAPYNEQFF. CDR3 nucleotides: TGTGCCAGCAGCCAAGGACAGGGCAGGGCCGCTCCCTACAATGAGCAGTTCTTC.

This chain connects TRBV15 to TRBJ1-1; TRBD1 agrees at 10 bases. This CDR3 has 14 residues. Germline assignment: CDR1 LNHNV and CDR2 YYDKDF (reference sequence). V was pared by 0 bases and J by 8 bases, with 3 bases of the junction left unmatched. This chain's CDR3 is CATSRDKGQGEAFF. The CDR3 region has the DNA TGTGCCACCAGCAGAGATAAGGGACAGGGGGAAGCTTTCTTT.

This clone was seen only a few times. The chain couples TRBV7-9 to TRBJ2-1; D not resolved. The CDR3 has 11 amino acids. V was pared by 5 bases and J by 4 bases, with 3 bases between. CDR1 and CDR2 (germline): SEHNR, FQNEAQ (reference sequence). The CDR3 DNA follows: TGTGCCAGCAGCCCATACAATGAGCAGTTCTTC. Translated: CASSPYNEQFF.

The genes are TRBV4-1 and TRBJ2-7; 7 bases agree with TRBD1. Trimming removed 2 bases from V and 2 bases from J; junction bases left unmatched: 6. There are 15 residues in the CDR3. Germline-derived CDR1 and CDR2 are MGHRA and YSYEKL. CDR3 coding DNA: TGCGCCAGCAGCCAAACGACAGGGTTCACCTACGAGCAGTACTTC. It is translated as CASSQTTGFTYEQYF.

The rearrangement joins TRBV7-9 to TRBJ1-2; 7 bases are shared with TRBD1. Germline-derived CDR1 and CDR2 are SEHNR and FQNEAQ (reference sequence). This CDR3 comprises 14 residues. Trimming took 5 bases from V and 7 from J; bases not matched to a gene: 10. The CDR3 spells CASSVDRINGGYTF. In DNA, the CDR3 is TGTGCCAGCAGCGTGGACAGGATTAACGGTGGCTACACCTTC.

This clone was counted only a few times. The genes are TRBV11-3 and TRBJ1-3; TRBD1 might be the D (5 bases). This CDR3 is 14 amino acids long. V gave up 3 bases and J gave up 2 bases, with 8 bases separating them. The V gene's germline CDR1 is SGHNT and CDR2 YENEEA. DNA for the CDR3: TGTGCCAGCAGCTTGTCGGGGGCTGGAAACACCATATATTTT. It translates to CASSLSGAGNTIYF. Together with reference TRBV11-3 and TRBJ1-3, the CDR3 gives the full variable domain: EAGVVQSPRYKIIEKKQPVAFWCNPISGHNTLYWYLQNLGQGPELLIRYENEEAVDDSQLPKDRFSAERLKGVDSTLKIQPAELGDSAVYLCASSLSGAGNTIYFGEGSWLTVV.

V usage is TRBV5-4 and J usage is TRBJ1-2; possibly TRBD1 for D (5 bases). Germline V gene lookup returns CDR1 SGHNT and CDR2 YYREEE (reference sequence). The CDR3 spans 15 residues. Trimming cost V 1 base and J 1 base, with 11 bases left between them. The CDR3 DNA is TGTGCCAGCAGCTTGTCAGGGTTAGGTAACTATGGCTACACCTTC. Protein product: CASSLSGLGNYGYTF.

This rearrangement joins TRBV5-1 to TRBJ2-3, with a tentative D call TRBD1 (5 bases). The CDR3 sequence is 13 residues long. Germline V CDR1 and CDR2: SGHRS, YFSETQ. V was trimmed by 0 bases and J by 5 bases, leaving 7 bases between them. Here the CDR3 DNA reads TGCGCCAGCAGCTTGGACAGGAGAGATACGCAGTATTTT. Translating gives CASSLDRRDTQYF.

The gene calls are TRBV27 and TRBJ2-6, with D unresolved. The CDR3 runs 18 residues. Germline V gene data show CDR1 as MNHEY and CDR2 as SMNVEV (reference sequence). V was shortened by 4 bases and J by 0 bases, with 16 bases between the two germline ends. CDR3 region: CASSSTTVRSSGANVLTF. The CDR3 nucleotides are TGTGCCAGCAGTTCAACCACAGTCCGCAGCTCTGGGGCCAACGTCCTGACTTTC.

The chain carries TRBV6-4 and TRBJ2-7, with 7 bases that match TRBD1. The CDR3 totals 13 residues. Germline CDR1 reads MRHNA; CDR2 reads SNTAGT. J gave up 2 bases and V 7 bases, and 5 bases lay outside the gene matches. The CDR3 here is CASTPTGAYEQYF. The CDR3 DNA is TGTGCCAGCACCCCCACAGGGGCCTACGAGCAGTACTTC.